Detailed here is one TCR beta chain. Its target is unknown. Germline CDR1 reads MNHEY; CDR2 reads SVGAGI. There are 16 residues in the CDR3. For each CDR3 protein, TCRdb gives one entry from its re-call of the 5' RACE reads, without DNA. Its clone listing holds over 200,000 distinct CDR3 sequences. The data are from a study of T cells expressing NK-cell markers. Study-level background: Of eight sequenced donors, seven were HCMV-seropositive and one HCMV-seronegative. General study points: Four of the donors also had these clonotypes leading their CD3+CD56-NKG2C+ fraction.

Input material: blood T cells: a sorted CD56 or NKG2C T cell subset, CD4+ or CD8+ T cells, or bulk PBMC T cells (not recorded which). The TCR comes from a man aged 18 to 29 in good health. The chain joins TRBV6-5 to TRBJ2-1; absent DNA, TCRdb's TRBD2 call cannot be checked. The CDR3 sequence is CASSSPGTSGRGEQFF.